Here is one T cell receptor beta chain with its context. Its target is not known. V gave up 4 bases and J gave up 7 bases; unmatched junction bases: 11. Germline V CDR1 and CDR2: SGDLS, YYNGEE. CDR3 length: 15 amino acids. This table comes from immunoSEQ multiplex PCR, and its TCRdb copy is limited to in-frame clones, with some not included. The profile shows roughly 23,000 clones, around 70% of them singletons. Viral peptide pools were used in the ViraFEST assay to expand antigen-specific CD4+ T cells, and sequencing came afterward. It was after roughly 11 days of culture that CD4+ T cells were isolated. Each vaccine recipient was nucleocapsid antibody negative and had no prior SARS-CoV-2 infection. Two million PBMC were placed in each well, which was supplemented with 10 IU/ml IL-2 and about 10 ug/ml peptides. The authors exchanged half the medium for IL-2 medium on days 3 and 7. This entry is derived from a study of vaccination effects on CD4 cells after COVID-19.

The genes are TRBV9 and TRBJ2-5; 9 positions agree with TRBD2. The TCR originated in a human donor who received a COVID-19 vaccine. The specimen was CD4+ T cells from PBMCs cultured with HCoV-229E spike peptides, collected before COVID-19 vaccination. CDR3 sequence (DNA): TGTGCCAGCAGCTTAAGACTAGCGGCGACGGGGACCCAGTACTTC. Translation: CASSLRLAATGTQYF. Variable domain in full (rest from reference TRBV9 and TRBJ2-5): DSGVTQTPKHLITATGQRVTLRCSPRSGDLSVYWYQQSLDQGLQFLIQYYNGEERAKGNILERFSAQQFPDLHSELNLSSLELGDSALYFCASSLRLAATGTQYFGPGTRLLVL.